What follows are 32 T cell receptor beta chains derived from one specimen sequenced in a study of T-cell memory formation after mild COVID-19. MiXCR, applied by TCRdb to the 5' RACE reads, yields one record per CDR3 protein. The table has 250,000 to 300,000 distinct CDR3 sequences, under 20% seen once. Sequenced material: PBMCs or a T cell subset sorted from them (not recorded which). Every receptor here comes from a man aged 18-30 years who had mild COVID-19 (a few samples of this study predate the infection). Cell type and time point are not known.

The chain links TRBV3-1 to TRBJ2-5; 8 positions match TRBD2. Trimming at V came to 2 bases and at J to 4 bases, leaving 9 bases not matched to a gene. CDR1 is LGHDT and CDR2 is YNNKEL in the germline V gene (reference sequence). This CDR3 spans 16 amino acids. The CDR3 is CASSQRERGPGETQYF. The DNA for the CDR3 is TGTGCCAGCAGCCAAAGGGAGCGGGGGCCGGGAGAGACCCAGTACTTC.

This clonotype was seen a few times. The chain couples TRBV30 to TRBJ2-3; 9 nucleotides agree with TRBD1. The V gene end was trimmed by 1 base and the J gene end by 2 bases; junction bases not matched to a gene: 10. The germline gives CDR1 GTSNPN, CDR2 SVGIG (reference sequence). The CDR3 spans 17 residues. CDR3: CAWSGVSGDRATDTQYF. CDR3 DNA: TGTGCCTGGAGTGGTGTTTCGGGGGACAGGGCCACAGATACGCAGTATTTT.

The gene calls are TRBV30 and TRBJ1-1; D is unclear. This CDR3 is 13 amino acids long. Looked up from germline, CDR1 is GTSNPN and CDR2 is SVGIG (reference sequence). Trimming removed 3 bases at V and 7 bases at J, with 15 bases between. CDR3: CAWSGSLQGEAFF. CDR3 sequence (DNA): TGTGCCTGGAGCGGCAGCCTACAAGGTGAAGCTTTCTTT.

V and J are TRBV7-9 and TRBJ1-4; TRBD1 agrees at 7 bases. This CDR3 region has 12 residues. Trimming at V came to 5 bases and at J to 14 bases, leaving 8 bases not matched to a gene. Germline assignment: CDR1 SEHNR and CDR2 FQNEAQ (reference sequence). For the CDR3, the DNA is TGTGCCAGCAGCCCGGAGCCGACAGGGCTGTTTTTT. This gives the protein CASSPEPTGLFF.

This clonotype was seen more than once but under ten times. The chain links TRBV6-5 to TRBJ2-7; D possibly matches TRBD1 or TRBD2 (5 bases each). Trimming pared 7 bases from V and 4 bases from J, leaving 23 bases between. There are 16 residues in the CDR3. CDR1 MNHEY and CDR2 SVGAGI come from the germline V gene. The CDR3 region is CASTNGAGTKAYEQYF. CDR3 DNA: TGTGCCAGCACTAACGGGGCAGGAACAAAGGCTTACGAGCAGTACTTC.

This chain uses TRBV20-1 with TRBJ1-6; no definite D call. The CDR3 totals 14 residues. The germline gives CDR1 DFQATT, CDR2 SNEGSKA (reference sequence). Trimming took off 1 base at V and 6 bases at J, with 10 bases between the two ends. The CDR3 DNA sequence: TGCAGTGCTAGAGCCGGCTCAATTAATTCACCCCTCCACTTT. Its protein is CSARAGSINSPLHF.

The rearrangement links TRBV4-3 to TRBJ2-3; D call uncertain. The length of the CDR3 is 14 residues. Trimming stripped 3 bases from V and 6 bases from J, with 13 bases between. Germline CDR1 and CDR2: LGHNA and YSLEER. The CDR3 loop reads CASSQRSMGDTQYF. The CDR3 DNA reads TGCGCCAGCAGCCAGAGGTCGATGGGTGATACGCAGTATTTT.

CDR3 residues: CSAGGGANTEAFF. The CDR3 coding sequence is TGCAGTGCTGGAGGCGGGGCAAACACTGAAGCTTTCTTT. The rearrangement links TRBV20-1 to TRBJ1-1, with D tentatively TRBD1 (5 bases). The CDR3 runs to 13 residues. Per germline, CDR1 DFQATT and CDR2 SNEGSKA (reference sequence). V dropped 5 bases and J dropped 2 bases, with 12 bases sitting between them.

This clonotype has just a few counts. The rearrangement joins TRBV4-3 to TRBJ1-2; possibly TRBD1 for D (5 bases). CDR3 length: 15 residues. CDR1 LGHNA and CDR2 YSLEER come from the germline V gene. Trimming shortened V by 3 bases and J by 8 bases, and 19 bases separated the two germline ends. Here the CDR3 reads CASSQTSWGSSGYTF. The DNA of the CDR3 is TGCGCCAGCAGCCAGACCTCATGGGGCTCCTCCGGCTACACCTTC.

This clonotype has a count of ten or more. Germline and junction disagree at one end, which may indicate a read error. The chain has TRBV11-2 and TRBJ2-2; D is undetermined. Germline lookup yields CDR1 SGHAT and CDR2 FQNNGV. The CDR3 is 14 amino acids. The CDR3 region is CASSWVRNSGELFF. In nucleotides, the CDR3 is TGTGCCAGCAGCTGGGTCAGGAACTCCGGGGAGCTGTTTTTT.

The V and J genes are TRBV11-2 and TRBJ2-1, with D unresolved. V was pared by 5 bases and J by 7 bases, with 12 bases between. This CDR3 contains 13 residues. Germline CDR1 is SGHAT and CDR2 is FQNNGV. CDR3 region: CASSDTRLNEQFF. The CDR3 DNA sequence: TGTGCCAGCAGCGATACCAGGCTAAATGAGCAGTTCTTC.

This clonotype was counted at least ten times. This chain uses TRBV6-2 or TRBV6-3 with TRBJ2-7, with D possibly being TRBD1 or TRBD2 (5 bases each). Germline CDR1 and CDR2: MNHEY and SVGEGT. The CDR3 sequence is 15 residues long. The germline V and J ends were trimmed by 6 bases and 3 bases, with 18 bases remaining between them. The CDR3 loop is CASRHLGDLNYEQYF. The CDR3, as DNA: TGTGCCAGCAGACACCTAGGGGACCTTAACTACGAGCAGTACTTC.

The rearrangement links TRBV7-2 to TRBJ1-5; D is ambiguous. The CDR3 has 14 amino acids. Trimming took 8 bases from V and 2 from J, leaving 13 bases between them. Germline CDR1 and CDR2: SGHTA and FQGNSA. The DNA for the CDR3 is TGTGCCAGCGGGCTTAGACAAGGCAATCAGCCCCAGCATTTT. This encodes CASGLRQGNQPQHF.

The rearrangement joins TRBV5-1 to TRBJ1-1, with a weak D call TRBD1 (5 bases). The CDR3 has 16 residues. Trimming took off 4 bases at V and 4 bases at J, with 20 bases between the two ends. CDR1 and CDR2 from the germline V gene are SGHRS and YFSETQ. In nucleotides, the CDR3 is TGCGCCAGCAGCCATCCTCGGGGGTCCGGACCCACTGAAGCTTTCTTT. It encodes CASSHPRGSGPTEAFF.

This clonotype has more than one count but fewer than ten. The chain is built from TRBV28 and TRBJ1-5; the D gene is possibly TRBD1 (5 bases). The germline CDR1 and CDR2 sequences are MDHEN and SYDVKM. V was cut by 5 bases and J by 1 base, with 9 bases left in between. This CDR3 is built from 14 residues. CDR3 sequence (DNA): TGTGCCAGCAGTAATTACAGGAGCAATCAGCCCCAGCATTTT. This translates into CASSNYRSNQPQHF.

V and J are TRBV7-6 and TRBJ1-1, with 7 bases fitting TRBD1. Per germline, CDR1 SGHVS and CDR2 FNYEAQ. The CDR3 length is 13 residues. Unmatched junction bases numbered 4, after V lost 6 bases and J lost 3 bases. The CDR3: CASSQQGYTEAFF. Here the CDR3 DNA reads TGTGCCAGCAGTCAACAGGGGTACACTGAAGCTTTCTTT.

The chain couples TRBV4-2 to TRBJ1-2; no reliable D call. Trimming took 0 bases from V and 5 from J, leaving 10 bases between them. The CDR3 has 14 residues. CDR1 is LGHNA and CDR2 is YNFKEQ in the germline V gene. The CDR3 DNA reads TGTGCCAGCAGCCAAGATGGGGAGTTGTATGGCTACACCTTC. It translates to CASSQDGELYGYTF.

In its sample, this clonotype was seen a few times. The genes are TRBV6-5 and TRBJ2-1; 9 positions agree with TRBD1. Germline CDR1 reads MNHEY; CDR2 reads SVGAGI. The CDR3 runs 15 residues. Losses at the gene ends were 7 bases for V and 6 bases for J; bases not matched to a gene: 10. This CDR3 is CASNAGTGKFNEQFF. Written as DNA, the CDR3 is TGTGCCAGCAACGCCGGGACAGGGAAATTCAATGAGCAGTTCTTC.

The rearrangement links TRBV12-3 or TRBV12-4 to TRBJ2-1; TRBD1 matches 8 bases. The CDR3 contains 13 residues. Trimming cost V 1 base and J 9 bases; bases outside gene matches: 2. CDR3 protein: CASSLGQGSEQFF. The CDR3 coding sequence is TGTGCCAGCAGTTTAGGACAGGGGAGTGAGCAGTTCTTC.

The chain recombines TRBV7-2 with TRBJ1-2; 8 bases line up with TRBD1. The CDR3 spans 13 residues. Germline CDR1 and CDR2: SGHTA and FQGNSA. The V segment lost 5 bases and the J segment 9 bases; nucleotides outside the gene matches: 8. CDR3 coding DNA: TGTGCCAGCAGCCAAGATCGACAGGGGAGCTACACCTTC. It translates to CASSQDRQGSYTF.

The chain carries TRBV20-1 and TRBJ1-1; D is uncertain. Germline V gene data show CDR1 as DFQATT and CDR2 as SNEGSKA (reference sequence). This CDR3 has 11 amino acids. V dropped 8 bases and J dropped 1 base, with 8 bases sitting between them. CDR3 nucleotide sequence: TGCAGTAGCGGTGAGAACACTGAAGCTTTCTTT. Its protein is CSSGENTEAFF.

Ten or more counts support this clonotype. The chain recombines TRBV12-3 or TRBV12-4 with TRBJ1-1; no clear D gene. V was trimmed by 3 bases and J by 1 base, leaving 6 bases between them. There are 13 residues in the CDR3. CDR3 region: CASSFSPNTEAFF. The DNA of the CDR3 is TGTGCCAGCAGTTTCAGTCCGAACACTGAAGCTTTCTTT.

This clonotype was seen more than once but under ten times. CDR3 nucleotide sequence: TGTGCCAGCAGCCGAGACAGACGAGAGACCCAGTACTTC. This encodes CASSRDRRETQYF. The chain is built from TRBV3-1 and TRBJ2-5; perhaps TRBD1 as D (5 bases). The V end lost 4 bases, the J end lost 4 bases, and 10 bases lay between the germline ends. The CDR3 runs 13 residues. Per the germline V gene, CDR1 is LGHDT and CDR2 is YNNKEL (reference sequence).

This clonotype appeared many times. This sequence joins TRBV20-1 and TRBJ2-3; possible D gene TRBD2, 6 bases. This CDR3 is 16 amino acids long. In germline, CDR1 is DFQATT, CDR2 SNEGSKA (reference sequence). Trimming cost V 1 base and J 5 bases, with 19 bases left between them. The CDR3 here is CSARGVGGEGLDTQYF. The CDR3 DNA follows: TGCAGTGCTAGAGGGGTCGGGGGAGAAGGTTTAGATACGCAGTATTTT.

This clonotype was observed a handful of times. This chain uses TRBV16 with TRBJ1-2; D possibly corresponds to TRBD1 (5 bases). CDR1 and CDR2 from the germline V gene are KGHSY and FQNENV. The CDR3 covers 14 residues. Trimming took 4 bases from V and 0 from J, leaving 9 bases between them. The CDR3 bases are TGTGCCAGCAGCCCCCAGGGCGCTAACTATGGCTACACCTTC. Translating it yields CASSPQGANYGYTF.

The gene calls are TRBV6-6 and TRBJ2-5; 9 bases line up with TRBD1. The germline V gene encodes CDR1 MNHNY and CDR2 SVGAGI (reference sequence). Trimming removed 6 bases from V and 0 bases from J; junction bases left unmatched: 8. CDR3 size: 16 residues. The CDR3 is CASRPTRDRDQETQYF. For the CDR3, the DNA is TGTGCCAGCAGGCCCACCCGGGACAGGGACCAAGAGACCCAGTACTTC.

The table lists this clonotype with a few counts. The rearrangement links TRBV10-3 to TRBJ2-1, with D possibly TRBD1 on 6 matching bases. The ends were cut back, 3 bases at V and 4 bases at J, with 16 bases in the middle. Germline loops: CDR1 ENHRY, CDR2 SYGVKD. The CDR3 extends over 16 amino acids. CDR3 region: CAISDFTGKGYNEQFF. The CDR3 DNA sequence: TGTGCCATCAGTGATTTCACAGGGAAGGGGTACAATGAGCAGTTCTTC.

The chain employs TRBV10-3 and TRBJ2-6; no clear D. Germline assignment: CDR1 ENHRY and CDR2 SYGVKD. The CDR3 spans 16 residues. V lost 3 bases and J lost 0, with 9 bases in between. The CDR3 DNA reads as TGTGCCATCAGTGACACGGTACTCTCTGGGGCCAACGTCCTGACTTTC. Protein: CAISDTVLSGANVLTF.

This chain connects TRBV4-1 to TRBJ1-2; D may be TRBD1 (5 bases). The germline CDR1 and CDR2 sequences are MGHRA and YSYEKL. The CDR3 covers 14 residues. The V end was cut by 3 bases, the J end by 8 bases, with 16 bases between. CDR3 region: CASSHSGLSFGYTF. DNA of the CDR3: TGCGCCAGCAGCCATTCGGGGCTCTCTTTCGGCTACACCTTC.

Ten or more counts support this clonotype. This sequence joins TRBV7-2 and TRBJ2-2, with a weak D call TRBD2 (6 bases). The CDR3 sequence is 15 residues long. Germline V lookup: CDR1 SGHTA, CDR2 FQGNSA. Between the trimmed V and J ends, which lost 2 bases and 4 bases, there was a span of 11 bases. CDR3 protein: CASSLSTSSTGELFF. The CDR3 bases are TGTGCCAGCAGCTTAAGTACTAGCAGCACCGGGGAGCTGTTTTTT. The entire variable domain, with the rest obtained from reference TRBV7-2 and TRBJ2-2, is as follows: GAGVSQSPSNKVTEKGKDVELRCDPISGHTALYWYRQSLGQGLEFLIYFQGNSAPDKSGLPSDRFSAERTGGSVSTLTIQRTQQEDSAVYLCASSLSTSSTGELFFGEGSRLTVL.

This clonotype was seen a few times. This chain links TRBV4-2 with TRBJ2-1; 11 nucleotides line up with TRBD2. CDR1 and CDR2 from the germline V gene are LGHNA and YNFKEQ. V dropped 0 bases and J dropped 4; count of bases not matched to a gene: 8. The CDR3 sequence is 18 residues long. In DNA, the CDR3 is TGTGCCAGCAGCCAAGATCGCCTAGCGGGGGGAGATTACAATGAGCAGTTCTTC. It is translated as CASSQDRLAGGDYNEQFF.

The chain has TRBV6-1 and TRBJ2-3, with D unresolved. The CDR3 runs 16 residues. V dropped 3 bases and J dropped 2 bases, with 15 bases sitting between them. The germline V gene encodes CDR1 MNHNS and CDR2 SASEGT. The CDR3 nucleotides are TGTGCCAGCAGTGATCGAGGTGTGTCATACACAGATACGCAGTATTTT. Protein: CASSDRGVSYTDTQYF.